Shown below are 8 T cell receptor beta chains from a single sample sequenced in a study of cytomegalovirus exposure and HLA in healthy donors. Primers included in the PCR were 60 Vbeta and 13 Jbeta primers. TCRdb keeps only in-frame clones here, not all; method: immunoSEQ multiplex PCR. The sample totals roughly 77,000 clones; its top ten clones hold about 4.6%. Sequencing was carried out using PBMCs. Source of these receptors: a man aged 25-40 years in good health and CMV-seronegative.

The chain is built from TRBV7-2 and TRBJ2-7; possibly TRBD2 for D (6 bases). The CDR3 has 13 residues. Germline values: CDR1 SGHTA, CDR2 FQGNSA. Trimming left V 8 bases short and J 6 bases short, with 17 bases between. This CDR3 is CASSTSEGLEQYF. The CDR3, as DNA: TGTGCCAGCTCTACATCGGAGGGCCTCGAGCAGTACTTC.

The gene calls are TRBV29-1 and TRBJ1-2; a weak D match, TRBD1 (5 bases). CDR1 and CDR2 from the germline V gene are SQVTM and ANQGSEA. CDR3 length: 16 amino acids. V gave up 2 bases and J gave up 0 bases, with 16 bases separating them. The CDR3 protein is CSVELLDSFSNYGYTF. The DNA for the CDR3 is TGCAGCGTTGAACTATTAGACAGTTTTTCTAACTATGGCTACACCTTC.

The genes are TRBV7-2 and TRBJ2-2; no firm D call. Germline loops: CDR1 SGHTA, CDR2 FQGNSA. V lost 4 bases, J lost 1 base, and 13 bases lay in between. This CDR3 comprises 16 residues. CDR3 sequence (DNA): TGTGCCAGCAGCTACGGAAGGAGAGAGAACACCGGGGAGCTGTTTTTT. Translated, it gives CASSYGRRENTGELFF.

This CDR3 is CASSQDKEGTGMYEQYF. DNA for the CDR3: TGCGCCAGCAGCCAAGATAAGGAGGGGACAGGGATGTACGAGCAGTACTTC. This chain joins TRBV4-1 and TRBJ2-7, with 9 bases identical to TRBD1. Germline V gives CDR1 MGHRA, CDR2 YSYEKL. Trimming removed 0 bases from V and 4 bases from J; junction bases left unmatched: 10. The CDR3 is made up of 17 amino acids.

V usage is TRBV19 and J usage is TRBJ1-1, with TRBD1 matching 7 bases. Germline assignment: CDR1 LNHDA and CDR2 SQIVND (reference sequence). The V segment lost 2 bases and the J segment 1 base; nucleotides outside the gene matches: 1. The CDR3 sequence is 14 residues long. The CDR3 is CASSIRGQNTEAFF. The CDR3 DNA reads TGTGCCAGTAGTATAAGGGGGCAGAACACTGAAGCTTTCTTT. Full variable domain (outside the CDR3, taken from reference TRBV19 and TRBJ1-1): DGGITQSPKYLFRKEGQNVTLSCEQNLNHDAMYWYRQDPGQGLRLIYYSQIVNDFQKGDIAEGYSVSREKKESFPLTVTSAQKNPTAFYLCASSIRGQNTEAFFGQGTRLTVV.

The V gene is TRBV7-2, the J gene TRBJ2-7; 8 nucleotides align to TRBD1. The V segment lost 0 bases and the J segment 2 bases; nucleotides outside the gene matches: 0. There are 14 residues in the CDR3. Germline V gives CDR1 SGHTA, CDR2 FQGNSA. This CDR3 reads CASSLATGAYEQYF. As DNA, the CDR3 is TGTGCCAGCAGCTTAGCGACAGGGGCCTACGAGCAGTACTTC.

J is TRBJ2-1 and V is TRBV9; tentatively, D is TRBD2 (7 bases). The CDR3 sequence is 15 residues long. CDR1 is SGDLS, CDR2 YYNGEE, per germline. V lost 3 bases, J lost 4 bases, and 14 bases lay in between. CDR3 in amino acids: CASSEAGAGYNEQFF. CDR3 DNA sequence: TGTGCCAGCAGCGAGGCGGGGGCCGGATACAATGAGCAGTTCTTC.

The chain combines TRBV18 with TRBJ2-3; tentative D call: TRBD2 (6 bases). The ends were cut back, 3 bases at V and 2 bases at J, with 15 bases in the middle. The CDR3 is made up of 16 amino acids. Germline V CDR1 and CDR2: KGHSH, LQKENI. The CDR3 loop reads CASSPTGVYNTDTQYF. The CDR3 DNA sequence: TGTGCCAGCTCACCCACGGGAGTTTACAACACAGATACGCAGTATTTT.